These T cell receptor beta chains were read from a single sample in a study of PD-L1 blockade in urothelial cancer. Sequenced by immunoSEQ multiplex PCR; TCRdb stores in-frame clones only, minus some. The sample includes approximately 65,000 clones, roughly nine tenths of them seen just once. Sequencing was performed on PBMCs, taken around atezolizumab (anti-PD-L1) treatment. These receptors all come from a man in his sixties with urothelial cancer. Each CDR3 is given with its conserved first and last residue. Fields, in order: J gene, clone size, V gene, D gene, CDR3 DNA, CDR3 protein. The D gene is left open where the match is weak. Only some rows state a clone size, as once, few, many or a class for expanded clones.

>TRBJ2-3|once|TRBV29-1|-
TGCAGCGTTGAGTACAGGCGCACAGATACGCAGTATTTT
CSVEYRRTDTQYF
>TRBJ1-3|-|TRBV6-6|TRBD1
TGTGCCAGCAGCGGACAGGGGACGAACACCATATATTTT
CASSGQGTNTIYF
>TRBJ1-1|-|TRBV28|-
TGTGCCAGCAGTTCGCACAGGGTAGCTTTCTTT
CASSSHRVAFF
>TRBJ1-5|once|TRBV6-1|-
TGTGCCAGCGCAGGGAGGAATCAGCCCCAGCATTTT
CASAGRNQPQHF
>TRBJ2-7|-|TRBV6-5|TRBD1
TGTGCCAGCAGTTACTCGGGACAGGGACGCCCCGAGCAGTACTTC
CASSYSGQGRPEQYF
>TRBJ2-7|-|TRBV5-5|-
TGTGCCAGCAGCCCGGAGGGCCAGGGAGGCTACGAGCAGTACTTC
CASSPEGQGGYEQYF
>TRBJ2-1|-|TRBV10-3|TRBD2
TGTGCCATCAGTGGCGGGGGTAGCTCCTACAATGAGCAGTTCTTC
CAISGGGSSYNEQFF
>TRBJ2-6|-|TRBV7-8|TRBD1
TGTGCCAGCAGCTCCCTCCTCCGACAGGGGCGTTCTGGGGCCAACGTCCTGACTTTC
CASSSLLRQGRSGANVLTF
>TRBJ1-5|-|TRBV19|-
TGTGCCAGTAGTATAGGCCAGGGAGGTAATCAGCCCCAGCATTTT
CASSIGQGGNQPQHF
>TRBJ1-3|-|TRBV25-1|-
TGTGCCAGCAGTTTTAGGGGCCTTACTGGAAACACCATATATTTT
CASSFRGLTGNTIYF
>TRBJ2-3|once|TRBV19|TRBD2
TGTGCCAGTAGTGGATTCTTAGCGGGTGACACAGATACGCAGTATTTT
CASSGFLAGDTDTQYF
>TRBJ1-4|-|TRBV4-1|-
TGCGCCAGCAGCCAAGTAAAACGGGGGGCGACTAATGAAAAACTGTTTTTT
CASSQVKRGATNEKLFF
>TRBJ1-2|-|TRBV7-3|TRBD1
TGTGCCAGCAGCAAACAGGGGAGCTATGGCTACACCTTC
CASSKQGSYGYTF
>TRBJ1-4|-|TRBV10-3|-
TGTGCCTCTTCCGACCAGGGGTTTAATGAAAAACTGTTTTTT
CASSDQGFNEKLFF
>TRBJ2-7|-|TRBV6-5|TRBD2
TGTGCCAGCAGTAGATCGGGACTAGCGGGCTACGAGCAGTACTTC
CASSRSGLAGYEQYF
>TRBJ2-7|once|TRBV18|TRBD1
TGTGCCAGCTCGCAACGGACAGGGGGTAACTCCTACGAGCAGTACTTC
CASSQRTGGNSYEQYF
>TRBJ2-1|-|TRBV5-1|TRBD2
TGCGCCAGCAGCTCGGGACTAGCGGGAGTGGGCAATGAGCAGTTCTTC
CASSSGLAGVGNEQFF
>TRBJ2-3|-|TRBV27|-
TGTGCCAGCAGTTTATCCGGTCAAATCACAGATACGCAGTATTTT
CASSLSGQITDTQYF
>TRBJ1-4|-|TRBV4-1|-
TGCGCCAGCAGCCAATTCCAGGGCAGAGAAAAACTGTTTTTT
CASSQFQGREKLFF
>TRBJ2-5|-|TRBV5-4|-
TGTGCCAGCAGCTCCAAGGGGCAACAAGAGACCCAGTACTTC
CASSSKGQQETQYF
>TRBJ2-7|once|TRBV6-1|-
TGTGCCAGCGAACAGGGCTCTTCCAACTACGAGCAGTACTTC
CASEQGSSNYEQYF
>TRBJ2-2|-|TRBV19|-
TGTGCCAGTAGTAGGCGTGGCGGGGGCCCGAACACCGGGGAGCTGTTTTTT
CASSRRGGGPNTGELFF
>TRBJ2-6|once|TRBV4-3|TRBD2
TGCGCCAGCAGCCAGCTAGCGGGGCAACTCTCCTCTGGGGCCAACGTCCTGACTTTC
CASSQLAGQLSSGANVLTF
>TRBJ2-5|-|TRBV5-6|TRBD2
TGTGCCAGCAGCTTGGGACTAGCGGGACCGGGAGAGACCCAGTACTTC
CASSLGLAGPGETQYF
>TRBJ1-3|-|TRBV7-2|-
TGTGCCAGTGCCTCCCAGGGCAGGGTGGGAGGAAACACCATATATTTT
CASASQGRVGGNTIYF
>TRBJ1-2|once|TRBV19|TRBD1
TGTGCCAGTAGTGCCGGACAGGGGGCGCGGAGAGGCTACACCTTC
CASSAGQGARRGYTF
>TRBJ2-3|-|TRBV18|TRBD1
TGTGCCAGCTCACCACCCGGGACAGGGGCTAGCACAGATACGCAGTATTTT
CASSPPGTGASTDTQYF
>TRBJ2-1|once|TRBV4-1|-
TGCGCCAGCAGCCCGGCAGGGGACAATGAGCAGTTCTTC
CASSPAGDNEQFF
>TRBJ2-3|-|TRBV5-1|TRBD2
TGCGCCAGCAGCGTTGGCTGGGGAGGGAGGACAGATACGCAGTATTTT
CASSVGWGGRTDTQYF
>TRBJ2-2|-|TRBV7-8|-
TGTGCCAGCGGGCCCCTTGTGGGGCGGACCGGGGAGCTGTTTTTT
CASGPLVGRTGELFF
>TRBJ1-2|-|TRBV28|TRBD1
TGTGCCAGCAGGACAGGGGGAAGCTATGGCTACACCTTC
CASRTGGSYGYTF
>TRBJ2-7|-|TRBV9|-
TGTGCCAGCAGCGTAGTCGCGGATAACTACGAGCAGTACTTC
CASSVVADNYEQYF
>TRBJ2-1|-|TRBV7-9|TRBD2
TGTGCCAGCAGACCGAGCGGGGGGGCTTACAATGAGCAGTTCTTC
CASRPSGGAYNEQFF
>TRBJ1-1|-|TRBV19|-
TGTGCCAGTAGTATAAGCGGGGGGGGGAACACTGAAGCTTTCTTT
CASSISGGGNTEAFF
>TRBJ2-7|-|TRBV30|-
TGTGCCTGGAGTCCTGTCCCCTACGAGCAGTACTTC
CAWSPVPYEQYF
>TRBJ2-3|-|TRBV4-1|TRBD1
TGCGCCAGCAGCCAAGATAACAGGGGGCTAACAGATACGCAGTATTTT
CASSQDNRGLTDTQYF
>TRBJ1-1|-|TRBV7-9|TRBD1
TGTGCCAGCAGCTACGACAGGGCAGGGGACACTGAAGCTTTCTTT
CASSYDRAGDTEAFF
>TRBJ1-6|-|TRBV2|-
TGTGCCAGCACTGCGACAGGAGCCTATAATTCACCCCTCCACTTT
CASTATGAYNSPLHF
>TRBJ2-2|-|TRBV5-1|TRBD1
TGCGCCAGCAGCGAAGGAGCCGGGACAGAGACCGGGGAGCTGTTTTTT
CASSEGAGTETGELFF
>TRBJ1-6|few|TRBV21-1|-
TGTGCCAGCAGGTACCGTCCCACCGGAGGTTCACCCCTCCACTTT
CASRYRPTGGSPLHF
>TRBJ2-7|-|TRBV2|TRBD1
TGTGCCAGCAGTAACAGGGGTGTCTCCTACGAGCAGTACTTC
CASSNRGVSYEQYF
>TRBJ1-2|-|TRBV2|TRBD1
TGTGCCAGCAGTTTCCGGGACAGGGCCGTTAACTATGGCTACACCTTC
CASSFRDRAVNYGYTF
>TRBJ2-7|-|TRBV19|TRBD2
TGTGCCAGTAACCCGGGGGGAAGTTCCTACGAGCAGTACTTC
CASNPGGSSYEQYF
>TRBJ2-7|-|TRBV19|-
TGTGCCAGTAGTATGAGTGCGGGGCTAAGCTCCTACGAGCAGTACTTC
CASSMSAGLSSYEQYF
>TRBJ2-7|-|TRBV6-5|TRBD1
TGTGCCAGCAGTTACTCGTGGACAGGGGATACCTACGAGCAGTACTTC
CASSYSWTGDTYEQYF
>TRBJ1-1|-|TRBV5-1|TRBD1
TGCGCCAGCAGCATAACAGGGGGCGCGAGGACTGAAGCTTTCTTT
CASSITGGARTEAFF
>TRBJ2-3|few|TRBV27|TRBD2
TGTGCCAGCAGTTTTTCGGGAGGAAGAACAGATACGCAGTATTTT
CASSFSGGRTDTQYF
>TRBJ2-5|-|TRBV4-3|-
TGCGCCAGCAGCCAAAGTGAGTTCGAGACCCAGTACTTC
CASSQSEFETQYF
>TRBJ1-5|once|TRBV11-2|-
TGTGCCACTAGTCTAGATCGTTTTCAGCCCCAGCATTTT
CATSLDRFQPQHF
>TRBJ1-2|-|TRBV7-9|TRBD1
TGTGCCAGCGGGGGACAGGGCGGTGGCTACACCTTC
CASGGQGGGYTF
>TRBJ2-2|-|TRBV7-7|-
TGTGCCAGCAGCCCTGCCGGGACCGGGGAGCTGTTTTTT
CASSPAGTGELFF
>TRBJ2-3|-|TRBV5-6|-
TGTGCCAGCAGCGATGGTCTTGGCGGTCTGTCCTTCGGGCAGTATTTT
CASSDGLGGLSFGQYF
>TRBJ1-3|-|TRBV6-8|-
TGTGCCAGCCACAAGGGGGTTGATGGAAACACCATATATTTT
CASHKGVDGNTIYF
>TRBJ1-4|-|TRBV18|-
TGTGCCAGCTCACCACCGGACTTCCGGAATGAAAAACTGTTTTTT
CASSPPDFRNEKLFF